Each of the 29 T cell receptor beta chains below was sequenced from the same sample in a study of T cell responses to AZD1222 COVID-19 vaccine. The data were produced by immunoSEQ multiplex PCR, yet TCRdb's version contains in-frame clones alone and is incomplete. Found here are 80,000 to 100,000 clones, 70% to 90% of them singletons; the top ten hold approximately 5%. The sequencing here drew on peripheral blood, taken 28 days after the second AZD1222 dose. Receptor source: an adult who received the AZD1222 COVID-19 vaccine.

The chain is built from TRBV7-2 and TRBJ1-1; D is uncertain. The length of the CDR3 is 12 residues. V lost 1 base and J 8 bases, leaving 8 bases between the germline ends. Looked up from germline, CDR1 is SGHTA and CDR2 is FQGNSA. The CDR3 DNA follows: TGTGCCAGCAGCTTAGTGGGAGGGGAAGCTTTCTTT. Residues: CASSLVGGEAFF.

The CDR3 DNA reads as TGTGCCAGCAGTAGGGACTCCAACACTGAAGCTTTCTTT. This gives the protein CASSRDSNTEAFF. V gene TRBV6-1 combines with J gene TRBJ1-1, with D perhaps TRBD1 (5 bases). Germline V gives CDR1 MNHNS, CDR2 SASEGT. The V gene lost 5 bases and the J gene lost 2 bases, with 9 bases spanning the gap. The CDR3 length is 13 residues.

This chain uses TRBV2 with TRBJ2-7; TRBD1 matches 12 bases. Germline V gene lookup returns CDR1 SNHLY and CDR2 FYNNEI. V shed 7 bases, J shed 1 base, and the junction held 2 bases outside the gene matches. The CDR3 runs to 14 residues. CDR3: CASKGQGASYEQYF. The CDR3 DNA is TGTGCCAGCAAGGGACAGGGGGCTTCCTACGAGCAGTACTTC.

The J gene is TRBJ2-7, the V gene TRBV6-2 or TRBV6-3; D unclear. Trimming removed 2 bases at V and 2 bases at J, with 4 bases between. Germline assignment: CDR1 MNHEY and CDR2 SVGEGT. CDR3 length: 12 amino acids. Here the CDR3 DNA reads TGTGCCAGCAGTTACGTCCCCTACGAGCAGTACTTC. Translated: CASSYVPYEQYF.

This chain uses TRBV27 with TRBJ1-6; D call uncertain. CDR1 is MNHEY, CDR2 SMNVEV, per germline (reference sequence). V was clipped by 3 bases and J by 7 bases, with 4 bases between them. The CDR3 runs to 12 residues. The CDR3 bases are TGTGCCAGCAGTTTTCGCAATTCACCCCTCCACTTT. This encodes CASSFRNSPLHF.

The chain joins TRBV16 to TRBJ1-2; possibly TRBD1 for D (5 bases). The ends were cut back, 4 bases at V and 4 bases at J, with 13 bases in the middle. Germline loops: CDR1 KGHSY, CDR2 FQNENV. The CDR3 has 14 residues. The CDR3 is CASSLLRESYGYTF. The CDR3 bases are TGTGCCAGCAGCCTCCTCAGGGAATCCTATGGCTACACCTTC.

This chain uses TRBV2 with TRBJ1-1; a weak D match, TRBD1 (5 bases). The V end lost 11 bases, the J end lost 11 bases, and 30 bases lay between the germline ends. The CDR3 sequence is 15 residues long. Germline values: CDR1 SNHLY, CDR2 FYNNEI. Written as DNA, the CDR3 is TGTGCCGAGGCCGCGGGGCCCTCTAATTCCCTCGGGGCTTTCTTT. Protein sequence: CAEAAGPSNSLGAFF.

The rearrangement links TRBV10-2 to TRBJ1-6; 8 bases map to TRBD1. The V and J ends lost 7 bases and 8 bases, in that order; junction bases with no gene match: 7. Germline-derived CDR1 and CDR2 are WSHSY and SAAADI. CDR3 length equals 14 residues. The DNA of the CDR3 is TGCGCCAGCACACAGGGGGGAAGCCATTCACCCCTCCACTTT. Its protein is CASTQGGSHSPLHF.

The chain couples TRBV7-9 to TRBJ2-7; the D gene is possibly TRBD1 (6 bases). CDR3 size: 12 residues. Germline V CDR1 and CDR2: SEHNR, FQNEAQ (reference sequence). V was shortened by 5 bases and J by 4 bases, with 9 bases between the two germline ends. The CDR3 here is CASSRQGYEQYF. As DNA, the CDR3 is TGTGCCAGCAGCCGGCAGGGGTACGAGCAGTACTTC.

V gene TRBV2 combines with J gene TRBJ1-5, with D unclear. Trimming stripped 4 bases from V and 1 base from J, with 8 bases between. The CDR3 covers 14 residues. Germline CDR1 and CDR2: SNHLY and FYNNEI. Written as DNA, the CDR3 is TGTGCCAGCAGTGCTGGCACGAGCAATCAGCCCCAGCATTTT. It specifies CASSAGTSNQPQHF.

V usage is TRBV5-1 and J usage is TRBJ1-2; 9 bases agree with TRBD1. In germline, CDR1 is SGHRS, CDR2 YFSETQ. CDR3 length equals 13 residues. J lost 4 bases, V lost 4 bases, and 2 bases had no gene match. The CDR3 sequence: CASSGTGFYGYTF. The CDR3 nucleotides read TGCGCCAGCAGCGGGACAGGGTTCTATGGCTACACCTTC.

J is TRBJ2-1 and V is TRBV10-2, with TRBD1 matching 8 bases. There are 18 residues in the CDR3. Per the germline V gene, CDR1 is WSHSY and CDR2 is SAAADI. Trimming took 8 bases from V and 0 from J; bases not matched to a gene: 15. The CDR3 reads CASVSGQGAIPSYNEQFF. For the CDR3, the DNA is TGCGCCAGCGTTTCTGGGCAGGGGGCCATACCCTCCTACAATGAGCAGTTCTTC.

This clone was picked up a small number of times. V is TRBV7-9 and J is TRBJ1-1, with a weak D call TRBD1 (6 bases). Germline loops: CDR1 SEHNR, CDR2 FQNEAQ (reference sequence). CDR3 length: 14 residues. Trimming took off 6 bases at V and 1 base at J, with 12 bases between the two ends. CDR3 bases: TGTGCCAGCAGACGGACAGCACAGAACACTGAAGCTTTCTTT. Translation: CASRRTAQNTEAFF.

This chain links TRBV10-1 with TRBJ2-1; the match to TRBD2 covers 8 bases. The CDR3 is 15 amino acids. Germline values: CDR1 WNHNN, CDR2 SYGVQD (reference sequence). The J segment lost 4 bases and the V segment lost 5 bases, leaving 7 bases of the junction unmatched. CDR3 amino acids: CASSTSIAGYNEQFF. The CDR3 coding sequence is TGCGCCAGCAGTACATCTATAGCGGGGTACAATGAGCAGTTCTTC.

The chain recombines TRBV27 with TRBJ1-6; 7 positions agree with TRBD1. V lost 5 bases to trimming and J lost 11 bases; unmatched junction nucleotides: 18. Germline values: CDR1 MNHEY, CDR2 SMNVEV (reference sequence). This CDR3 has 17 amino acids. The CDR3 DNA sequence: TGTGCCAGCAGTACAGCCCAACAGGGGCGCCGAGGGGCACCCCTCCACTTT. This encodes CASSTAQQGRRGAPLHF.

This chain links TRBV11-2 with TRBJ1-1; 7 nucleotides align to TRBD1. Germline CDR1 reads SGHAT; CDR2 reads FQNNGV. This CDR3 has 15 residues. V shed 5 bases, J shed 0 bases, and the junction held 6 bases outside the gene matches. CDR3 coding DNA: TGTGCCAGCAGCCAGGCCGGGACAGTGAACACTGAAGCTTTCTTT. This codes for CASSQAGTVNTEAFF.

The V call is TRBV5-1, the J call TRBJ1-1; D remains unclear. The CDR3 has 15 amino acids. Germline V CDR1 and CDR2: SGHRS, YFSETQ. Trimming stripped 0 bases from V and 1 base from J, with 10 bases between. The CDR3 DNA reads TGCGCCAGCAGCTTGGTGTCCTCAGGGAACACTGAAGCTTTCTTT. Encoded protein: CASSLVSSGNTEAFF.

The chain is built from TRBV2 and TRBJ2-7; D is tentatively TRBD1 or TRBD2 (5 bases each). The length of the CDR3 is 15 residues. The germline V and J ends were trimmed by 8 bases and 4 bases, with 21 bases remaining between them. Germline CDR1 is SNHLY and CDR2 is FYNNEI. The CDR3 DNA is TGTGCCAGCTCCATGGGGCCAAGGGGCGGGTACGAGCAGTACTTC. It encodes CASSMGPRGGYEQYF.

The chain has TRBV28 and TRBJ1-2; D gene ambiguous. The V gene's germline CDR1 is MDHEN and CDR2 SYDVKM. Deletions cut 2 bases from V and 8 bases from J, with 9 bases between. The CDR3 consists of 12 residues. CDR3 in DNA: TGTGCCAGCAGTTTAGAGGTGTCCGGCTACACCTTC. Its translation is CASSLEVSGYTF.

The CDR3 region is CASGLVREGPNTEAFF. CDR3 coding DNA: TGTGCTAGTGGTTTGGTACGTGAGGGGCCAAACACTGAAGCTTTCTTT. The rearrangement links TRBV12-5 to TRBJ1-1; the D gene is possibly TRBD1 (5 bases). Looked up from germline, CDR1 is LGHNT and CDR2 is FRNRAP. V was clipped by 0 bases and J by 2 bases, with 13 bases between them. The CDR3 extends over 16 amino acids.

This chain connects TRBV6-6 to TRBJ1-4, with D perhaps matching TRBD1 (5 bases). The CDR3 totals 15 residues. Germline CDR1 reads MNHNY; CDR2 reads SVGAGI (reference sequence). V was trimmed by 2 bases and J by 4 bases, leaving 11 bases between them. The CDR3 nucleotides are TGTGCCAGCAGTTACGCGGGGGGGGTTAATGAAAAACTGTTTTTT. This gives the protein CASSYAGGVNEKLFF.

This clone has only a few counts. This chain links TRBV27 with TRBJ2-7; D ambiguous. CDR3 length: 13 amino acids. Germline V lookup: CDR1 MNHEY, CDR2 SMNVEV (reference sequence). V lost 5 bases to trimming and J lost 2 bases, with 10 bases between them. The CDR3, as DNA: TGTGCCAGCAGTGCCTTAGAGGCCTACGAGCAGTACTTC. Its protein product is CASSALEAYEQYF.

This sequence joins TRBV19 and TRBJ1-5, with 11 bases lining up with TRBD1. The germline CDR1 and CDR2 sequences are LNHDA and SQIVND (reference sequence). This CDR3 spans 17 amino acids. The J segment lost 1 base and the V segment lost 6 bases, leaving 8 bases of the junction unmatched. CDR3 region: CASRVGTGGISNQPQHF. CDR3 coding DNA: TGTGCCAGTAGGGTCGGGACAGGGGGGATAAGCAATCAGCCCCAGCATTTT. The whole variable domain, filled in from reference TRBV19 and TRBJ1-5, reads DGGITQSPKYLFRKEGQNVTLSCEQNLNHDAMYWYRQDPGQGLRLIYYSQIVNDFQKGDIAEGYSVSREKKESFPLTVTSAQKNPTAFYLCASRVGTGGISNQPQHFGDGTRLSIL.

This clone was picked up one time. The rearrangement joins TRBV5-1 to TRBJ2-2, with a weak D call TRBD1 (5 bases). The CDR3 loop spans 14 amino acids. Germline lookup yields CDR1 SGHRS and CDR2 YFSETQ. Trimming removed 2 bases at V and 2 bases at J, with 7 bases between. CDR3: CASSFQGNTGELFF. CDR3 bases: TGCGCCAGCAGCTTCCAGGGAAACACCGGGGAGCTGTTTTTT. The full variable domain, its missing parts supplied by reference TRBV5-1 and TRBJ2-2, is KAGVTQTPRYLIKTRGQQVTLSCSPISGHRSVSWYQQTPGQGLQFLFEYFSETQRNKGNFPGRFSGRQFSNSRSEMNVSTLELGDSALYLCASSFQGNTGELFFGEGSRLTVL.

The chain couples TRBV11-1 to TRBJ1-1; no clear D. There are 13 residues in the CDR3. The germline V gene has CDR1 SGHAT and CDR2 FQDESV (reference sequence). V was shortened by 4 bases and J by 0 bases, with 6 bases between the two germline ends. CDR3 coding DNA: TGTGCCAGCAGCTCCCAAATGAACACTGAAGCTTTCTTT. Residues: CASSSQMNTEAFF.

This chain joins TRBV6-6 and TRBJ1-2; tentative D call: TRBD1 (6 bases). The V and J ends lost 3 bases and 6 bases respectively, with 17 bases between them. CDR1 and CDR2 (germline): MNHNY, SVGAGI (reference sequence). The CDR3 loop spans 15 amino acids. The chain's CDR3 is CASSYFSGAGDGYTF. DNA for the CDR3: TGTGCCAGCAGTTATTTCTCGGGGGCTGGGGATGGCTACACCTTC.

The gene calls are TRBV18 and TRBJ2-5; 8 bases are shared with TRBD2. V lost 6 bases to trimming and J lost 4 bases; unmatched junction nucleotides: 13. The CDR3 contains 16 residues. Looked up from germline, CDR1 is KGHSH and CDR2 is LQKENI. CDR3 nucleotides: TGTGCCAGCTCGCCAGCGGCGGGGGGCTTGGGAGAGACCCAGTACTTC. As protein: CASSPAAGGLGETQYF.

V usage is TRBV4-1 and J usage is TRBJ1-1, with 10 bases aligning to TRBD1. Germline V gene sequence: CDR1 MGHRA, CDR2 YSYEKL. CDR3 size: 16 residues. The junction had 5 bases not matched to a gene; V was cut back by 4 bases and J by 0 bases. The CDR3 DNA reads as TGCGCCAGCAGCCCATCGGGACAGGGGTTGAACACTGAAGCTTTCTTT. As protein: CASSPSGQGLNTEAFF.

The chain carries TRBV3-1 (or the pseudogene TRBV3-2) and TRBJ1-1; 10 positions match TRBD1. Germline trimming cut 5 bases from V and 8 bases from J; bases unmatched to any gene: 8. The CDR3 has 14 residues. The germline V gene encodes CDR1 LGHDT and CDR2 YNNKEL (reference sequence). The CDR3 loop is CASSARDRGGEAFF. CDR3 nucleotide sequence: TGTGCCAGCAGCGCCCGGGACAGGGGCGGGGAAGCTTTCTTT.